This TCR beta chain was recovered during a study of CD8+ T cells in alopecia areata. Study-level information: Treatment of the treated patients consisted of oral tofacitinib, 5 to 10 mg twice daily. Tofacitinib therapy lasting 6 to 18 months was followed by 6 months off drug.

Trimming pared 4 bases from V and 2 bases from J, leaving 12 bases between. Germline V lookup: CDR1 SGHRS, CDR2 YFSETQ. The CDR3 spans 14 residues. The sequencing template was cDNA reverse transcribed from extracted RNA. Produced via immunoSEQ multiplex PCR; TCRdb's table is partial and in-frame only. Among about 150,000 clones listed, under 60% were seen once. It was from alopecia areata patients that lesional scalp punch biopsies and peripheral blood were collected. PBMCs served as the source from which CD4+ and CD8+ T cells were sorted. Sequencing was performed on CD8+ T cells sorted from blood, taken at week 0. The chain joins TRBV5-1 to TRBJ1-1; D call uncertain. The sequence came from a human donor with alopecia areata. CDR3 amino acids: CASSPSSGNTEAFF. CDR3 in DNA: TGCGCCAGCAGCCCCTCCTCGGGAAACACTGAAGCTTTCTTT.